The sequence of this TCR beta chain was determined in a study of cytomegalovirus exposure and HLA in healthy donors. Study as a whole: A preliminary data release comprised around 85 million unique TCRs obtained from HLA-typed donors.

Study-level points and caveats: In vitro checks showed that a few CMV-associated chains really do target CMV antigens. A missense variant in DCLRE1C was later tied to TCR beta V- and J-gene trimming.

PCR used 60 Vbeta primers and 13 Jbeta primers. Clones were sequenced by immunoSEQ multiplex PCR, and TCRdb holds only the in-frame ones, with some missing. The sample has about 90,000 clones; less than 85% are singletons. Looked up from germline, CDR1 is SQVTM and CDR2 is ANQGSEA. V lost 7 bases and J lost 4, with 13 bases in between. The CDR3 loop spans 13 amino acids. Note on this clone: Its antigen is not identified.

The clonotype comes from a man younger than 35 in good health and CMV-seronegative. The rearrangement joins TRBV29-1 to TRBJ2-2; TRBD1 might be the D (6 bases). Specimen: PBMCs. This chain's CDR3 is CSALRGGTGELFF. CDR3 bases: TGCAGCGCCCTAAGAGGGGGCACCGGGGAGCTGTTTTTT.